The rows below give T cell receptor beta chains drawn from one sample of a study of cytomegalovirus exposure and HLA in healthy donors. TCRdb's table, derived via immunoSEQ multiplex PCR, lists solely in-frame clones and lacks some. The sample has tens of thousands of clones; 89% are singletons. Input material: PBMCs. The receptors originated from a woman aged 18-35 years in good health and CMV-seronegative. Both conserved end residues are trimmed from each CDR3. Fields, in order: J gene, V gene, CDR3 protein.

J gene: TRBJ2-5; V gene: TRBV1; CDR3 protein: TSSQDHAIFVQRQETQY
J gene: TRBJ2-3; V gene: TRBV29-1; CDR3 protein: SVYSTGTGVYTQY
J gene: TRBJ1-6; V gene: TRBV7-8; CDR3 protein: ASSPHDRVNSPLH
J gene: TRBJ2-5; V gene: TRBV6-7; CDR3 protein: ASLDSLETQY
J gene: TRBJ1-4; V gene: TRBV6-1; CDR3 protein: ASRQGSANEKLF
J gene: TRBJ2-7; V gene: TRBV19; CDR3 protein: ASRDTAGGRNEQY
J gene: TRBJ2-2; V gene: TRBV6-4; CDR3 protein: ASSTTSGRPNTGELF
J gene: TRBJ2-1; V gene: TRBV5-1; CDR3 protein: ASSLLAGGHYNEQF
J gene: TRBJ2-1; V gene: TRBV9; CDR3 protein: ASSALGRGGPQGDEQF
J gene: TRBJ1-1; V gene: TRBV4-1; CDR3 protein: ASSQEATGLNTEAF
J gene: TRBJ2-2; V gene: TRBV21-1; CDR3 protein: ASSKPSAGNTGELF
J gene: TRBJ1-2; V gene: TRBV28; CDR3 protein: ASRADFRGLGYT
J gene: TRBJ1-1; V gene: TRBV5-8; CDR3 protein: ASSLTHLNTEAF
J gene: TRBJ2-4; V gene: TRBV7-2; CDR3 protein: ASSRTGKNIQY
J gene: TRBJ1-5; V gene: TRBV6-6; CDR3 protein: ASSTGQGAWNQPQH
J gene: TRBJ1-2; V gene: TRBV28; CDR3 protein: ASSSGGNTDYGYT
J gene: TRBJ1-1; V gene: TRBV11-2; CDR3 protein: ASSLGHLNTEAF
J gene: TRBJ2-3; V gene: TRBV7-2; CDR3 protein: ASSLEAWRGGTDTQY
J gene: TRBJ2-7; V gene: TRBV6-1; CDR3 protein: ASKVAGVTYEQY
J gene: TRBJ2-2; V gene: TRBV2; CDR3 protein: ASSVVDRNTGELF
J gene: TRBJ2-7; V gene: TRBV20-1; CDR3 protein: SARDYYEQY
J gene: TRBJ2-1; V gene: TRBV27; CDR3 protein: ASSSQGLPYNEQF
J gene: TRBJ2-5; V gene: TRBV5-6; CDR3 protein: ASSLAGGGETQY
J gene: TRBJ2-5; V gene: TRBV20-1; CDR3 protein: SARDSSTQY
J gene: TRBJ1-1; V gene: TRBV5-6; CDR3 protein: ASSLAGYTEAF
J gene: TRBJ1-3; V gene: TRBV28; CDR3 protein: ASSSGDRGGNTIY
J gene: TRBJ2-2; V gene: TRBV7-9; CDR3 protein: ASSLVGQGNTGELF
J gene: TRBJ1-5; V gene: TRBV4-1; CDR3 protein: ASSQDGTNQPQH
J gene: TRBJ2-3; V gene: TRBV5-1; CDR3 protein: ASSTGRTSGGSDTQY
J gene: TRBJ1-4; V gene: TRBV5-1; CDR3 protein: ASSLDGTGGSEKLF
J gene: TRBJ2-1; V gene: TRBV7-6; CDR3 protein: ASSTGTSDEQF
J gene: TRBJ2-5; V gene: TRBV18; CDR3 protein: ASSPGGVQTQY
J gene: TRBJ2-7; V gene: TRBV5-1; CDR3 protein: ASSATAQGALDEQY
J gene: TRBJ2-3; V gene: TRBV2; CDR3 protein: ASSYAAPGTDTQY
J gene: TRBJ2-7; V gene: TRBV18; CDR3 protein: ASSRSVEGTLTYEQY
J gene: TRBJ2-1; V gene: TRBV18; CDR3 protein: ASSRQKNHNEQF
J gene: TRBJ1-1; V gene: TRBV7-2; CDR3 protein: ASSATGYTEAF
J gene: TRBJ2-5; V gene: TRBV7-8; CDR3 protein: ASSFGFAGLQETQY
J gene: TRBJ1-5; V gene: TRBV28; CDR3 protein: ASSTERQGFGFSYNQPQH
J gene: TRBJ2-7; V gene: TRBV25-1; CDR3 protein: ASSELVRTGYEQY
J gene: TRBJ2-4; V gene: TRBV7-9; CDR3 protein: ASSLGLAGEVKNIQY
J gene: TRBJ2-1; V gene: TRBV15; CDR3 protein: ATSRDKPGDQIVYNEQF
J gene: TRBJ1-1; V gene: TRBV12-5; CDR3 protein: ASGLTGGGTEAF
J gene: TRBJ2-2; V gene: TRBV5-1; CDR3 protein: ASRENTGELF
J gene: TRBJ2-7; V gene: TRBV5-1; CDR3 protein: ASSPTLAGVGEQY
J gene: TRBJ2-7; V gene: TRBV6-5; CDR3 protein: ASSYDRGEQY
J gene: TRBJ2-1; V gene: TRBV28; CDR3 protein: ASSLSRGLSYNEQF
J gene: TRBJ2-5; V gene: TRBV18; CDR3 protein: ASSPPGLLSETQY
J gene: TRBJ2-7; V gene: TRBV5-6; CDR3 protein: ASSPDRGGRGYEQY
J gene: TRBJ2-2; V gene: TRBV7-2; CDR3 protein: ASSFGPSGGITGELF
J gene: TRBJ2-7; V gene: TRBV5-1; CDR3 protein: ASSLVSRLAGATYEQY
J gene: TRBJ2-1; V gene: TRBV28; CDR3 protein: ASTVGGRSYNEQF
J gene: TRBJ2-7; V gene: TRBV27; CDR3 protein: ASRTGSYEQY
J gene: TRBJ1-2; V gene: TRBV4-2; CDR3 protein: ASSQGAYGYT
J gene: TRBJ2-7; V gene: TRBV5-1; CDR3 protein: ASSIQGFPTASSYEQY
J gene: TRBJ2-6; V gene: TRBV7-9; CDR3 protein: ASSLEAANVLT
J gene: TRBJ2-3; V gene: TRBV18; CDR3 protein: ASSPYQTGLAGGRDTQY